This T cell receptor (beta chain) is from a study of technical replicates of blood from several donors (dated by TCRdb to about 2017). For this clone: The specificity of this receptor is unknown. No much larger clonotype is one base removed from it; base qualities were not supplied.

Library prep was done by the immunoSEQ multiplex PCR assay. Not all clones reach the TCRdb copy of this immuneACCESS table, which keeps in-frame sequences only. Checked studies attribute under half of the gap to unresolved V genes and leave the rest unexplained. Within this sample are some 70,000 clones, with almost 95% of them counted one time only. Around 0.38% of the sample comes from the top ten. The source of this sequence is a human donor in good health. The sequenced sample consisted of T cells isolated from PBMCs.

The DNA is as follows: TGCGCCAGCAGCCAAGAGGGCCAGACAGGGTTCAGAGAGCAGTTCTTC. This is translated as CASSQEGQTGFREQFF. Recombination linked TRBV4-3 to TRBJ2-1; 7 bases in the middle match TRBD1. CDR1 LGHNA and CDR2 YSLEER are derived from the germline V gene. The CDR3, from cysteine to phenylalanine, totals 16 residues. Just CDR3 DNA is preserved here, 48 bases in frame from base 1. Germline trimming: 0 bases from V, 10 bases from J; junction bases outside gene matches: 12.